A selection of T cell receptor beta chains follows, all from one sample in a study of graft-versus-host responses after intestinal transplantation. Sequencing was performed with immunoSEQ multiplex PCR; in TCRdb, only in-frame clones are kept and a portion is missing. Of more than 15,000 clones listed, around 42% are singletons. This specimen was alloreactive CD8+ T cells from a mixed lymphocyte reaction culture, taken before intestinal transplant. The receptors derive from a human patient who received an intestinal transplant. Both conserved end residues are part of each CDR3. D genes are given only for firm matches. The size of a clone is reported for some rows only, either as once, few or many, or as a class for expanded clones.

>TRBJ2-5|-|TRBV5-1|TRBD1
CASSFPTWTGGETQYF
TGCGCCAGCAGCTTCCCGACCTGGACAGGGGGGGAGACCCAGTACTTC
>TRBJ2-1|-|TRBV29-1|TRBD1
CSVTGGGENEQFF
TGCAGCGTGACAGGGGGCGGGGAGAATGAGCAGTTCTTC
>TRBJ2-7|-|TRBV4-1|TRBD2
CASSQGGGIYEQYF
TGCGCCAGCAGCCAAGGGGGGGGGATCTACGAGCAGTACTTC
>TRBJ2-7|few|TRBV5-6|TRBD1
CASSSGTGGFEQYF
TGTGCCAGCAGCTCCGGGACAGGGGGCTTCGAGCAGTACTTC
>TRBJ2-7|-|TRBV28|-
CASSLYSRAFRGIFIEGYEQYF
TGTGCCAGCAGTTTATACTCCAGGGCTTTCCGCGGGATATTCATTGAGGGATACGAGCAGTACTTC
>TRBJ2-4|-|TRBV28|TRBD2
CASSVYPFRLAGIAKNIQYF
TGTGCCAGCAGTGTATACCCCTTTCGATTAGCGGGGATAGCCAAAAACATTCAGTACTTC
>TRBJ1-1|-|TRBV29-1|-
CSVEAYLEAFF
TGCAGCGTTGAAGCGTACTTAGAAGCTTTCTTT
>TRBJ2-7|-|TRBV7-3|-
CASSLNRGEQYF
TGTGCCAGCAGCTTAAATAGGGGCGAGCAGTACTTC
>TRBJ1-5|-|TRBV28|-
CASSLPVKGFGQPQHF
TGTGCCAGCAGTTTACCGGTGAAGGGGTTCGGTCAGCCCCAGCATTTT
>TRBJ2-1|few|TRBV9|TRBD2
CASSVTPRIVAGADNEQFF
TGTGCCAGCAGCGTAACCCCAAGGATCGTAGCGGGAGCGGACAATGAGCAGTTCTTC
>TRBJ1-2|few|TRBV4-1|-
CASSQEVRDHYGYTF
TGCGCCAGCAGCCAAGAAGTCAGGGACCACTATGGCTACACCTTC
>TRBJ2-1|-|TRBV5-1|-
CARGVGRARNEQFF
TGCGCCAGAGGGGTGGGCAGGGCGCGCAATGAGCAGTTCTTC
>TRBJ2-7|-|TRBV10-3|-
CAISVDPTESSYEQYF
TGTGCCATCAGTGTTGATCCAACAGAAAGCTCCTACGAGCAGTACTTC
>TRBJ1-6|-|TRBV28|TRBD1
CASSFGTGFVALHF
TGTGCCAGCAGTTTTGGGACAGGGTTCGTAGCCCTCCACTTT
>TRBJ2-7|-|TRBV6-9|-
CASSPSQEQYF
TGTGCCAGCAGCCCCTCTCAGGAGCAGTACTTC
>TRBJ2-1|few|TRBV7-9|-
CASSLMTRDKEFF
TGTGCCAGCAGCCTCATGACGCGGGACAAGGAGTTCTTC
>TRBJ1-6|few|TRBV27|-
CASSLLGVLPLHF
TGTGCCAGCAGTTTATTGGGTGTTTTACCCCTCCACTTT
>TRBJ1-1|few|TRBV11-2|-
CASSSTTGAMNTEAFF
TGTGCCAGCAGCTCTACAACGGGGGCTATGAACACTGAAGCTTTCTTT
>TRBJ2-1|-|TRBV11-2|TRBD2
CASSFSTSGSTEQFF
TGTGCCAGCAGCTTTTCGACTAGCGGGAGTACTGAGCAGTTCTTC
>TRBJ2-1|medium-sized|TRBV10-1|-
CASSEGDLAGEQFF
TGCGCCAGCAGTGAAGGGGATCTGGCGGGTGAGCAGTTCTTC
>TRBJ2-7|-|TRBV5-3|-
CASSKGHSYEQYF
TGTGCCAGCAGCAAGGGACACTCCTACGAGCAGTACTTC
>TRBJ2-1|medium-sized|TRBV27|TRBD2
CASSVLGTSGLYNEQFF
TGTGCCAGCAGTGTATTAGGGACTAGCGGATTGTACAATGAGCAGTTCTTC
>TRBJ1-2|few|TRBV2|TRBD1
CARPQLDRGYGYTF
TGTGCCAGACCTCAATTAGACAGGGGCTATGGCTACACCTTC
>TRBJ1-2|once|TRBV28|-
CASSLHRAGGYTF
TGTGCCAGCAGTTTACACAGGGCGGGCGGCTACACCTTC
>TRBJ1-2|-|TRBV4-1|-
CASSQAVGYYGYTF
TGCGCCAGCAGCCAAGCGGTCGGGTACTATGGCTACACCTTC
>TRBJ2-7|-|TRBV5-1|-
CASSSVVSEQYF
TGCGCCAGCAGCTCGGTAGTAAGCGAGCAGTACTTC
>TRBJ2-7|-|TRBV18|-
CASSLRTWGLHEQYF
TGTGCCAGCTCACTTAGGACATGGGGACTCCACGAGCAGTACTTC
>TRBJ2-7|few|TRBV29-1|TRBD2
CRVESPWGGAGEGYEQYF
TGCAGGGTTGAATCGCCATGGGGCGGGGCGGGAGAAGGGTACGAGCAGTACTTC
>TRBJ2-7|-|TRBV7-6|TRBD2
CASSLGTSGRGSEQYF
TGTGCCAGCAGCTTAGGGACTAGCGGGAGGGGGTCCGAGCAGTACTTC
>TRBJ2-3|-|TRBV7-9|-
CASSLGSTDTQYF
TGTGCCAGCAGCTTAGGTAGCACAGATACGCAGTATTTT
>TRBJ2-7|once|TRBV21-1|-
CASGLAGQIRLGYEQYF
TGTGCCAGCGGACTAGCGGGGCAGATCCGACTAGGCTACGAGCAGTACTTC
>TRBJ2-1|few|TRBV6-5|TRBD2
CASTWTSGSLDEQFF
TGTGCCAGCACCTGGACTAGCGGGAGCCTCGATGAGCAGTTCTTC
>TRBJ2-7|once|TRBV6-1|-
CASSEGTQFEQYF
TGTGCCAGCAGTGAAGGGACCCAATTCGAGCAGTACTTC
>TRBJ1-3|medium-sized|TRBV4-1|-
CASSHPTPDPGNTIYF
TGCGCCAGCAGCCATCCCACCCCGGACCCAGGAAACACCATATATTTT
>TRBJ1-4|few|TRBV2|TRBD1
CASRHRGLNEKLFF
TGTGCCAGCAGGCACAGGGGGCTCAATGAAAAACTGTTTTTT
>TRBJ2-3|-|TRBV13|TRBD2
CASSPRGLAASTDTQYF
TGTGCCAGCAGCCCAAGAGGACTAGCGGCAAGCACAGATACGCAGTATTTT
>TRBJ1-5|-|TRBV4-2|-
CASSQAFGEGRPQHF
TGTGCCAGCAGCCAAGCCTTTGGGGAGGGCCGGCCCCAGCATTTT
>TRBJ2-7|few|TRBV7-2|TRBD1
CASSFRSVEQGQDEQYF
TGTGCCAGCAGCTTTCGGTCCGTTGAACAGGGGCAAGACGAGCAGTACTTC
>TRBJ2-7|-|TRBV4-1|TRBD2
CASSQERREGWEQYF
TGCGCCAGCAGCCAAGAGCGGCGGGAGGGGTGGGAGCAGTACTTC
>TRBJ2-5|few|TRBV6-5|TRBD2
CASSSTSGEETQYF
TGTGCCAGCAGTTCGACTAGCGGGGAAGAGACCCAGTACTTC